This is a list of T cell receptor beta chains from one sample in a study of T cell responses to AZD1222 COVID-19 vaccine. The data were produced by immunoSEQ multiplex PCR, yet TCRdb's version contains in-frame clones alone and is incomplete. The table lists 100,000 or so clones, 75% to 90% of them singletons. The sequences come from peripheral blood, collected 28 days after the second AZD1222 dose. All receptors derive from an adult who received the AZD1222 COVID-19 vaccine. Both conserved end residues are part of each CDR3. The D gene is left open where the match is weak. A row's size may be missing; if present it is once, few, many or a size class.

CDR3nt: TGTGCCAGCAGCCGGGACGGGGGACAGATGGATGGCTACACCTTC
CDR3aa: CASSRDGGQMDGYTF
v_gene: TRBV7-3
abundance: -
d_gene: TRBD1
j_gene: TRBJ1-2

CDR3nt: TGTGCCAGCAGTGCCTTCCTCAGGTTTAACTATGGCTACACCTTC
CDR3aa: CASSAFLRFNYGYTF
v_gene: TRBV6-4
abundance: -
d_gene: -
j_gene: TRBJ1-2

CDR3nt: TGTGCCAGCAGCTTGGAGAGGTCCTACGAGCAGTACTTC
CDR3aa: CASSLERSYEQYF
v_gene: TRBV7-2
abundance: -
d_gene: -
j_gene: TRBJ2-7

CDR3nt: TGTGCCAGCAGCTTAGTAAGGGGCCCCTACAATGAGCAGTTCTTC
CDR3aa: CASSLVRGPYNEQFF
v_gene: TRBV11-2
abundance: -
d_gene: -
j_gene: TRBJ2-1

CDR3nt: TGTGCCAGCAGTCCCGGACAACTATCTAATGAAAAACTGTTTTTT
CDR3aa: CASSPGQLSNEKLFF
v_gene: TRBV7-2
abundance: once
d_gene: -
j_gene: TRBJ1-4

CDR3nt: TGTGCCAGCGGGGTGACAGGGTACAATGAGCAGTTCTTC
CDR3aa: CASGVTGYNEQFF
v_gene: TRBV2
abundance: -
d_gene: TRBD1
j_gene: TRBJ2-1

CDR3nt: TGTGCCAGCAGTTCCCTGGGGACGAACCCTACAGATACGCAGTATTTT
CDR3aa: CASSSLGTNPTDTQYF
v_gene: TRBV27
abundance: -
d_gene: -
j_gene: TRBJ2-3

CDR3nt: TGTGCCAGCAGCCGTGCGAACGGGGGAACCTACGAGCAGTACTTC
CDR3aa: CASSRANGGTYEQYF
v_gene: TRBV5-6
abundance: -
d_gene: -
j_gene: TRBJ2-7

CDR3nt: TGTGCCAGCACCCCGGCGGGAGGAGTGTCCAATGAGCAGTTCTTC
CDR3aa: CASTPAGGVSNEQFF
v_gene: TRBV6-2/TRBV6-3
abundance: -
d_gene: TRBD2
j_gene: TRBJ2-1

CDR3nt: TGCGCCAGCGGCTTGACTAGCGGGGGCTACGAGCAGTACTTC
CDR3aa: CASGLTSGGYEQYF
v_gene: TRBV5-1
abundance: -
d_gene: TRBD2
j_gene: TRBJ2-7

CDR3nt: TGTGCCCTATCTAGGTGGGAGGGTTCGTATGAGCAGTTCTTC
CDR3aa: CALSRWEGSYEQFF
v_gene: TRBV30
abundance: -
d_gene: TRBD2
j_gene: TRBJ2-1

CDR3nt: TGTGCCAGCAGCGTCTCCGGGACGGAGCAAGAGACCCAGTACTTC
CDR3aa: CASSVSGTEQETQYF
v_gene: TRBV9
abundance: -
d_gene: -
j_gene: TRBJ2-5

CDR3nt: TGTGCCAGCAGCACCCCAGGACAGACTGAAGCTTTCTTT
CDR3aa: CASSTPGQTEAFF
v_gene: TRBV21-1
abundance: -
d_gene: -
j_gene: TRBJ1-1

CDR3nt: TGCGCCAGCAGCTTGTCTGGCTTCTCTGGGGCCAACGTCCTGACTTTC
CDR3aa: CASSLSGFSGANVLTF
v_gene: TRBV5-1
abundance: once
d_gene: -
j_gene: TRBJ2-6

CDR3nt: TGTGCCAGCAGCTTAGCGGGGGACGCGGGAAACACCATATATTTT
CDR3aa: CASSLAGDAGNTIYF
v_gene: TRBV7-9
abundance: -
d_gene: -
j_gene: TRBJ1-3

CDR3nt: TGTGCCAGCAGCTTGAACCGGGAGCCCCACAATGAGCAGTTCTTC
CDR3aa: CASSLNREPHNEQFF
v_gene: TRBV5-5
abundance: -
d_gene: -
j_gene: TRBJ2-1

CDR3nt: TGTGCCTGGAGTGGGTTTACTGAAGCTTTCTTT
CDR3aa: CAWSGFTEAFF
v_gene: TRBV30
abundance: -
d_gene: -
j_gene: TRBJ1-1

CDR3nt: TGTGCCAGCAGCGTAGAGTCGGGCAGTGATACGCAGTATTTT
CDR3aa: CASSVESGSDTQYF
v_gene: TRBV9
abundance: -
d_gene: -
j_gene: TRBJ2-3

CDR3nt: TGTGCCAGCAGGTCGGACGTCAACAATGAGCAGTTCTTC
CDR3aa: CASRSDVNNEQFF
v_gene: TRBV11-2
abundance: once
d_gene: -
j_gene: TRBJ2-1

CDR3nt: TGCGCCAGCAGCCAAGCTGACAGGGCGTTTAATGAAAAACTGTTTTTT
CDR3aa: CASSQADRAFNEKLFF
v_gene: TRBV4-3
abundance: -
d_gene: TRBD1
j_gene: TRBJ1-4

CDR3nt: TGCGCCAGCAGTGATCGGGGAGGGATGAGCTCTGGGGCCAACGTCCTGACTTTC
CDR3aa: CASSDRGGMSSGANVLTF
v_gene: TRBV10-1
abundance: -
d_gene: TRBD2
j_gene: TRBJ2-6

CDR3nt: TGTGCCAGCAGAGGGCTAGCGGGTTCCCACAATGAGCAGTTCTTC
CDR3aa: CASRGLAGSHNEQFF
v_gene: TRBV2
abundance: once
d_gene: TRBD2
j_gene: TRBJ2-1

CDR3nt: TGTGCCATCACCTTGGGACTAGCGGGAGGGGAGCAGTACTTC
CDR3aa: CAITLGLAGGEQYF
v_gene: TRBV10-3
abundance: -
d_gene: TRBD2
j_gene: TRBJ2-7

CDR3nt: TGCGCCAGCAGCCTCCCCACCCGGGGAGGGCATCACAATGAGCAGTTCTTC
CDR3aa: CASSLPTRGGHHNEQFF
v_gene: TRBV4-1
abundance: -
d_gene: TRBD2
j_gene: TRBJ2-1

CDR3nt: TGTGCCAGCAGCTTAGTTGGCGGGGTAAACACTGAAGCTTTCTTT
CDR3aa: CASSLVGGVNTEAFF
v_gene: TRBV11-2
abundance: few
d_gene: -
j_gene: TRBJ1-1

CDR3nt: TGTGCCAGCAGTGTCGGGGATGGCTCCTACAATGAGCAGTTCTTC
CDR3aa: CASSVGDGSYNEQFF
v_gene: TRBV6-4
abundance: -
d_gene: -
j_gene: TRBJ2-1

CDR3nt: TGTGCCAGCAGCAAAGGTGGGGTTGAAAACGACGAGCAGTACTTC
CDR3aa: CASSKGGVENDEQYF
v_gene: TRBV11-3
abundance: -
d_gene: -
j_gene: TRBJ2-7

CDR3nt: TGTGCCAGCCGCGGAAGGGGACAGGGGGTCTACGAGCAGTACTTC
CDR3aa: CASRGRGQGVYEQYF
v_gene: TRBV6-5
abundance: -
d_gene: TRBD1
j_gene: TRBJ2-7

CDR3nt: TGTGCCAGTAGTGGGCCGGGACTAGCGGGAGGCTACGAGCAGTACTTC
CDR3aa: CASSGPGLAGGYEQYF
v_gene: TRBV19
abundance: -
d_gene: TRBD2
j_gene: TRBJ2-7

CDR3nt: TGTGCCAGCAGGACTGACTACGAGGCGATCAATGAGCAGTTCTTC
CDR3aa: CASRTDYEAINEQFF
v_gene: TRBV28
abundance: -
d_gene: -
j_gene: TRBJ2-1

CDR3nt: TGTGCCAGCAGCTCGGACCCGACGAATGAGCAGTTCTTC
CDR3aa: CASSSDPTNEQFF
v_gene: TRBV7-3
abundance: -
d_gene: -
j_gene: TRBJ2-1

CDR3nt: TGTGCCAGCAGGCCCCGTACTAGCGGGAGTAGCTACGAGCAGTACTTC
CDR3aa: CASRPRTSGSSYEQYF
v_gene: TRBV2
abundance: -
d_gene: TRBD2
j_gene: TRBJ2-7

CDR3nt: TGTGCCAGCAGTCCCAACACAGATACGCAGTATTTT
CDR3aa: CASSPNTDTQYF
v_gene: TRBV28
abundance: -
d_gene: -
j_gene: TRBJ2-3

CDR3nt: TGTGCCAGCAGCCAGACAGGGGTTTTAAATGAAAAACTGTTTTTT
CDR3aa: CASSQTGVLNEKLFF
v_gene: TRBV5-4
abundance: -
d_gene: TRBD1
j_gene: TRBJ1-4

CDR3nt: TGTGCCAGCAGCTCGGGGCCCATTAATGAGCAGTTCTTC
CDR3aa: CASSSGPINEQFF
v_gene: TRBV7-7
abundance: -
d_gene: -
j_gene: TRBJ2-1

CDR3nt: TGTGCCAGCAGCCACCCCTCGGCGACGGGGTACAACACCTTC
CDR3aa: CASSHPSATGYNTF
v_gene: TRBV7-9
abundance: -
d_gene: -
j_gene: TRBJ1-2

CDR3nt: TGTGCCAGCAGCTTGGGTGGGCTAGCGGGACTATCCTACGAGCAGTACTTC
CDR3aa: CASSLGGLAGLSYEQYF
v_gene: TRBV7-9
abundance: -
d_gene: TRBD2
j_gene: TRBJ2-7

CDR3nt: TGTGCCAGCAGTTCCCGGACGCAATCCTACGAGCAGTACTTC
CDR3aa: CASSSRTQSYEQYF
v_gene: TRBV27
abundance: -
d_gene: -
j_gene: TRBJ2-7

CDR3nt: TGTGCCAGTAGGCCGGGGACACCCTCTGGCGAGCAGTACTTC
CDR3aa: CASRPGTPSGEQYF
v_gene: TRBV19
abundance: -
d_gene: -
j_gene: TRBJ2-7

CDR3nt: TGTGCCAGCTCACCACCGGGACTAGCGGGAGGTTCTGAGCAGTTCTTC
CDR3aa: CASSPPGLAGGSEQFF
v_gene: TRBV18
abundance: -
d_gene: TRBD2
j_gene: TRBJ2-1

CDR3nt: TGTGCCACCAGCCGGGGTTCTAGCACAGATACGCAGTATTTT
CDR3aa: CATSRGSSTDTQYF
v_gene: TRBV15
abundance: -
d_gene: -
j_gene: TRBJ2-3

CDR3nt: TGTGCCAGCAGTCCAAGTGCAGGGGCTACATTGTCCGGTTCCTACAATGAGCAGTTCTTC
CDR3aa: CASSPSAGATLSGSYNEQFF
v_gene: TRBV28
abundance: -
d_gene: -
j_gene: TRBJ2-1

CDR3nt: TGTGCCAGCAGTTACTCGAGGCTAGCGGGATTATTCTCCTACAATGAGCAGTTCTTC
CDR3aa: CASSYSRLAGLFSYNEQFF
v_gene: TRBV6-2/TRBV6-3
abundance: -
d_gene: TRBD2
j_gene: TRBJ2-1

CDR3nt: TGTGCCAGCAGCCCCACTCCCACTAGCTCCTACGAGCAGTACTTC
CDR3aa: CASSPTPTSSYEQYF
v_gene: TRBV7-9
abundance: -
d_gene: -
j_gene: TRBJ2-7

CDR3nt: TGTGCCTGGAGTGTAGGCTTTGCATCAGATACGCAGTATTTT
CDR3aa: CAWSVGFASDTQYF
v_gene: TRBV30
abundance: -
d_gene: -
j_gene: TRBJ2-3

CDR3nt: TGTGCCAGCAGCGGATACACCTGGGGCGAGCCAGATACGCAGTATTTT
CDR3aa: CASSGYTWGEPDTQYF
v_gene: TRBV9
abundance: -
d_gene: -
j_gene: TRBJ2-3

CDR3nt: TGTGCCAGCAGCCCGAGACCCTGGAGCGGGACATACAATGAGCAGTTCTTC
CDR3aa: CASSPRPWSGTYNEQFF
v_gene: TRBV28
abundance: -
d_gene: -
j_gene: TRBJ2-1

CDR3nt: TGCGCCAGCAGCCAAGGGCTTAGGGGCTCTGGGGCCAACGTCCTGACTTTC
CDR3aa: CASSQGLRGSGANVLTF
v_gene: TRBV4-1
abundance: -
d_gene: -
j_gene: TRBJ2-6

CDR3nt: TGTGCCAGCAGTTACTCATACTATGAGCAGTTCTTC
CDR3aa: CASSYSYYEQFF
v_gene: TRBV6-6
abundance: -
d_gene: -
j_gene: TRBJ2-1

CDR3nt: TGTGCCACCAGTGAAGCCGGGACAGGCTCTAACTATGGCTACACCTTC
CDR3aa: CATSEAGTGSNYGYTF
v_gene: TRBV24-1
abundance: -
d_gene: TRBD1
j_gene: TRBJ1-2